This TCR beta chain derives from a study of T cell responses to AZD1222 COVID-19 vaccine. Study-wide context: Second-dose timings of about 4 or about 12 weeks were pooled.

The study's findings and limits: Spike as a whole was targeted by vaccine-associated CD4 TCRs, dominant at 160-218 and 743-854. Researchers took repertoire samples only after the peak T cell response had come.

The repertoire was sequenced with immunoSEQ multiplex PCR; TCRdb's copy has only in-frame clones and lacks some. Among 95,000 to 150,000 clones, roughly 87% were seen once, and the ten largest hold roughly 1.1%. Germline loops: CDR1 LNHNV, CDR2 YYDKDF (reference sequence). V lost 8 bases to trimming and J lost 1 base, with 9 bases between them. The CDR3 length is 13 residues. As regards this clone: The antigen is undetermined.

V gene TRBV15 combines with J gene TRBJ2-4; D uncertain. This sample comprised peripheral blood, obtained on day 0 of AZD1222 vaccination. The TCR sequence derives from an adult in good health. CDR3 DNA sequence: TGTGCCACCGGGTTCAAGGCCAAAAACATTCAGTACTTC. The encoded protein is CATGFKAKNIQYF.